These 16 T cell receptor beta chains originate from one sample sequenced in a study of T cells in localized non-small cell lung cancer. Only in-frame clones appear in the TCRdb table, and some are missing; sequencing was by immunoSEQ multiplex PCR. The repertoire holds around 24,000 clones, with under 90% as singletons. The sequencing here drew on peripheral blood, taken before any cancer treatment. Receptor source: a man between 40 and 70 years old with stage I squamous cell lung carcinoma.

The chain is built from TRBV18 and TRBJ2-7, with 10 bases that match TRBD2. Unmatched junction bases numbered 9, after V lost 6 bases and J lost 4 bases. The V gene's germline CDR1 is KGHSH and CDR2 LQKENI. This CDR3 spans 15 amino acids. CDR3 sequence reads: CASSALAGEIYEQYF. The CDR3 DNA sequence: TGTGCCAGCTCCGCTCTAGCGGGGGAGATTTACGAGCAGTACTTC.

The chain joins TRBV7-9 to TRBJ2-1, with 8 bases aligning to TRBD2. The CDR3 loop spans 14 amino acids. Germline values: CDR1 SEHNR, CDR2 FQNEAQ (reference sequence). V dropped 3 bases and J dropped 9; count of bases not matched to a gene: 7. The CDR3 reads CASSLTGLEAEQFF. DNA of the CDR3: TGTGCCAGCAGCTTGACGGGACTAGAGGCTGAGCAGTTCTTC.

The chain links TRBV7-9 to TRBJ1-4; D unresolved. Trimming cost V 6 bases and J 3 bases, with 8 bases left between them. Germline V lookup: CDR1 SEHNR, CDR2 FQNEAQ (reference sequence). The CDR3 runs 13 residues. DNA for the CDR3: TGTGCCAGCAGTTCAGGAGCTAATGAAAAACTGTTTTTT. This gives the protein CASSSGANEKLFF. Looking up the rest from reference TRBV7-9 and TRBJ1-4 gives the full variable domain: DTGVSQNPRHKITKRGQNVTFRCDPISEHNRLYWYRQTLGQGPEFLTYFQNEAQLEKSRLLSDRFSAERPKGSFSTLEIQRTEQGDSAMYLCASSSGANEKLFFGSGTQLSVL.

The rearrangement uses TRBV4-1 and TRBJ1-1, with TRBD1 matching 11 bases. The CDR3 sequence is 18 residues long. The germline V gene encodes CDR1 MGHRA and CDR2 YSYEKL. J was trimmed by 7 bases and V by 1 base; bases with no gene match: 14. Here the CDR3 DNA reads TGCGCCAGCAGCCAAGTCCTGAGGGACAGGGGGAGTAGAGGTGAAGCTTTCTTT. Amino acids: CASSQVLRDRGSRGEAFF.

This rearrangement joins TRBV9 to TRBJ2-3; possible D gene TRBD1, 5 bases. The CDR3 has 15 residues. Deletions cut 6 bases from V and 0 bases from J, with 14 bases between. Per the germline V gene, CDR1 is SGDLS and CDR2 is YYNGEE. The CDR3 protein is CASTPPGSSTDTQYF. DNA for the CDR3: TGTGCCAGCACCCCCCCAGGGTCTAGCACAGATACGCAGTATTTT.

The chain recombines TRBV19 with TRBJ1-1; D uncertain. V dropped 3 bases and J dropped 0 bases, with 11 bases sitting between them. This CDR3 spans 15 amino acids. The germline CDR1 and CDR2 sequences are LNHDA and SQIVND (reference sequence). CDR3 in DNA: TGTGCCAGTAGTATTCAGGTCGGGGTGAACACTGAAGCTTTCTTT. Protein: CASSIQVGVNTEAFF.

This sequence joins TRBV7-9 and TRBJ1-5; D remains unclear. V lost 4 bases to trimming and J lost 3 bases, with 10 bases between them. The CDR3 covers 14 residues. Germline CDR1 is SEHNR and CDR2 is FQNEAQ (reference sequence). CDR3 protein: CASSSGRYNQPQHF. Written as DNA, the CDR3 is TGTGCCAGCAGCTCCGGACGGTACAATCAGCCCCAGCATTTT.

The chain couples TRBV5-4 to TRBJ2-1; D is undetermined. V gave up 3 bases and J gave up 8 bases, with 21 bases separating them. Germline CDR1 is SGHNT and CDR2 is YYREEE (reference sequence). The CDR3 is 16 residues long. The CDR3 DNA reads as TGTGCCAGCAGCTCCCCCATCGGCGGTCCTACGGATGAGCAGTTCTTC. It encodes CASSSPIGGPTDEQFF.

This clone was observed a few times. In DNA form, the CDR3 reads TGTGCCAGCAGACTGGCGGGCTCCTACGAGCAGTACTTC. Amino acids: CASRLAGSYEQYF. The chain links TRBV7-8 to TRBJ2-7, with TRBD2 as a possible D gene (5 bases). Trimming stripped 6 bases from V and 0 bases from J, with 9 bases between. The CDR3 totals 13 residues. Germline CDR1 reads SGHVS; CDR2 reads FQNEAQ.

The chain combines TRBV4-1 with TRBJ1-2; 11 bases map to TRBD1. V shed 5 bases and J 7 bases; nucleotides not matched to a gene: 6. This CDR3 spans 14 amino acids. From germline, CDR1 is MGHRA and CDR2 YSYEKL. CDR3 region: CASSYRTGGFGYTF. CDR3 sequence (DNA): TGCGCCAGCAGCTACCGGACAGGGGGCTTTGGCTACACCTTC.

The gene calls are TRBV5-1 and TRBJ1-1; unclear D gene. The CDR3 covers 13 residues. The germline V and J ends were trimmed by 0 bases and 4 bases, with 7 bases remaining between them. The germline CDR1 and CDR2 sequences are SGHRS and YFSETQ. The CDR3 DNA reads as TGCGCCAGCAGCTTGGGGCAGCCCACTGAAGCTTTCTTT. This encodes CASSLGQPTEAFF. Together with reference TRBV5-1 and TRBJ1-1, the CDR3 gives the full variable domain: KAGVTQTPRYLIKTRGQQVTLSCSPISGHRSVSWYQQTPGQGLQFLFEYFSETQRNKGNFPGRFSGRQFSNSRSEMNVSTLELGDSALYLCASSLGQPTEAFFGQGTRLTVV.

The V gene is TRBV27, the J gene TRBJ2-7, with 7 bases matching TRBD2. Germline-derived CDR1 and CDR2 are MNHEY and SMNVEV (reference sequence). The CDR3 is made up of 14 amino acids. V trimming: 4 bases; J trimming: 3 bases; junction bases outside the gene matches: 6. In DNA, the CDR3 is TGTGCCAGCAGTTCTGGGGGGAGGGGCTACGAGCAGTACTTC. This encodes CASSSGGRGYEQYF.

The V call is TRBV27, the J call TRBJ2-3, with a possible D match to TRBD1 (6 bases). Germline lookup yields CDR1 MNHEY and CDR2 SMNVEV (reference sequence). Trimming left V 5 bases short and J 2 bases short, with 20 bases between. CDR3 length equals 17 residues. The CDR3 nucleotides read TGTGCCAGCAGTCCCGGGCAGGGGCTCCCCTTCACAGATACGCAGTATTTT. Translated, it gives CASSPGQGLPFTDTQYF.

This clone was observed once. The V gene is TRBV14, the J gene TRBJ1-4, with TRBD1 matching 7 bases. CDR1 is SGHDN, CDR2 FVKESK, per germline. This CDR3 region has 20 residues. After removal of 4 bases from V and 0 bases from J, the junction contained 17 bases not matched to a gene. The CDR3 spells CASSLSGSPGQTATNEKLFF. CDR3 nucleotide sequence: TGTGCCAGCAGCCTTTCCGGGTCCCCGGGACAGACAGCAACTAATGAAAAACTGTTTTTT.

The rearrangement links TRBV7-2 to TRBJ1-1, with TRBD1 identical over 7 bases. The germline V gene encodes CDR1 SGHTA and CDR2 FQGNSA. CDR3 length equals 15 residues. Trimming removed 1 base from V and 2 bases from J; junction bases left unmatched: 4. CDR3 nucleotides: TGTGCCAGCAGCTTAGGAGGGACAGCTAACACTGAAGCTTTCTTT. Translating it yields CASSLGGTANTEAFF.

This clone was picked up a small number of times. This chain links TRBV11-2 with TRBJ2-7; D might be TRBD2 (5 bases). CDR3 length: 14 residues. Trimming left V 3 bases short and J 3 bases short, with 12 bases between. Germline loops: CDR1 SGHAT, CDR2 FQNNGV. The CDR3 sequence: CASSFPGSFYEQYF. The CDR3 nucleotides are TGTGCCAGCAGCTTTCCGGGATCCTTCTACGAGCAGTACTTC.